A single sample is the source of the 2 T cell receptor beta chains below, sequenced in a study of blood T cells in healthy people across ages. Then a second PCR, running about 6 to 11 cycles, was carried out with a sample-barcoded 5' primer and a J-beta primer mix. TCRdb reanalysed the 5' RACE reads using MiXCR and keeps one entry per CDR3 protein. The data hold 950,000 to 1,200,000 distinct CDR3 sequences, with roughly two fifths observed a single time. Sequencing input: blood. Every receptor here comes from a man between 18 and 35 years old in good health.

This clonotype occurred many times. The V and J genes are TRBV25-1 and TRBJ1-2; tentatively, D is TRBD1 (6 bases). This CDR3 is built from 12 residues. CDR1 and CDR2 from the germline V gene are MGHDK and SYGVNS. V lost 8 bases to trimming and J lost 5 bases, with 12 bases between them. The DNA of the CDR3 is TGTGCCAGCGTTGGGGGCGCATATGGCTACACCTTC. It yields the protein CASVGGAYGYTF.

V gene TRBV5-1 combines with J gene TRBJ2-3; the match to TRBD1 covers 7 bases. CDR3 length equals 18 residues. Per germline, CDR1 SGHRS and CDR2 YFSETQ. The ends lost 0 bases at V and 2 bases at J; junction bases unmatched: 12. DNA for the CDR3: TGCGCCAGCAGCTTGGGGGTGGGGACAGCACCATCCACAGATACGCAGTATTTT. It yields the protein CASSLGVGTAPSTDTQYF.